The table lists the clone carrying this T cell receptor beta chain with a few counts. As handled by the study authors: Nucleated cell counts were estimated from reference gene primer amplification. This table comes from immunoSEQ multiplex PCR, and its TCRdb copy is limited to in-frame clones, with some not included. D and trimming were read from the DNA, whereas the V and J calls and clone size are those reported in that table. The data show 180,000 or so clones, more than 75% seen once. This specimen comes from a study of blood T cell repertoires in COVID-19. The CDR3 consists of 17 residues. With 1 base removed from V and 2 bases from J, the gap between germline ends came to 17 bases. The V gene's germline CDR1 is KGHDR and CDR2 SFDVKD.

The sample comprised peripheral blood. The sequence was obtained from a person aged 65 to 79 with COVID-19, enrolled during active disease. The chain links TRBV24-1 to TRBJ2-7, with D tentatively TRBD1 (5 bases). The CDR3 nucleotides are TGTGCCACCAGTGATTTTAGTGACAGTCCACGACCCTACGAGCAGTACTTC. Its protein product is CATSDFSDSPRPYEQYF.